These T cell receptor beta chains were read from a single sample in a study of T cells after posttransplantation cyclophosphamide. The data were produced by immunoSEQ multiplex PCR, yet TCRdb's version contains in-frame clones alone and is incomplete. The table includes 3,000 to 4,500 clones, 70% to 75% detected once. This specimen consisted of PBMCs, obtained after allogeneic stem cell transplant with calcineurin inhibitor and methotrexate. The origin of the receptors is a female patient between 50 and 59 years old who received an allogeneic stem cell transplant from an unrelated donor, was CMV-positive, and had acute and chronic GVHD. The T cells may come from the graft donor. CDR3s include the opening cysteine and the closing phenylalanine or tryptophan. The D gene is left open where the match is weak.

V: TRBV18
J: TRBJ2-1
D: TRBD2
CDR3: CASSLNLAGGDNEQFF

V: TRBV19
J: TRBJ2-2
D: .
CDR3: CASSKRSGELFF

V: TRBV6-5
J: TRBJ1-1
D: .
CDR3: CASSYEDTRTEAFF

V: TRBV5-1
J: TRBJ1-5
D: .
CDR3: CASSFRGGNQPQHF

V: TRBV30
J: TRBJ2-1
D: TRBD2
CDR3: CAWSKGLAAYNEQFF

V: TRBV19
J: TRBJ1-2
D: .
CDR3: CASSIDRRKYGVYGYTF

V: TRBV19
J: TRBJ1-1
D: .
CDR3: CASSPSGTNTEAFF

V: TRBV28
J: TRBJ2-1
D: TRBD2
CDR3: CASSDSGRVVNEQFF

V: TRBV7-6
J: .
D: .
CDR3: CASSFGASGGKPYEQYF

V: TRBV2
J: TRBJ2-1
D: .
CDR3: CASSEDRVNEQFF

V: TRBV9
J: TRBJ2-3
D: .
CDR3: CASSVEGSSTQYF

V: TRBV28
J: TRBJ1-1
D: TRBD1
CDR3: CASSVQGGEAFF

V: TRBV5-4
J: TRBJ1-1
D: .
CDR3: CASSYSTEAFF

V: TRBV15
J: TRBJ2-1
D: .
CDR3: CATSRDYPLSTYNEQFF

V: TRBV5-6
J: TRBJ1-2
D: TRBD1
CDR3: CASCLRTGLYGYTF